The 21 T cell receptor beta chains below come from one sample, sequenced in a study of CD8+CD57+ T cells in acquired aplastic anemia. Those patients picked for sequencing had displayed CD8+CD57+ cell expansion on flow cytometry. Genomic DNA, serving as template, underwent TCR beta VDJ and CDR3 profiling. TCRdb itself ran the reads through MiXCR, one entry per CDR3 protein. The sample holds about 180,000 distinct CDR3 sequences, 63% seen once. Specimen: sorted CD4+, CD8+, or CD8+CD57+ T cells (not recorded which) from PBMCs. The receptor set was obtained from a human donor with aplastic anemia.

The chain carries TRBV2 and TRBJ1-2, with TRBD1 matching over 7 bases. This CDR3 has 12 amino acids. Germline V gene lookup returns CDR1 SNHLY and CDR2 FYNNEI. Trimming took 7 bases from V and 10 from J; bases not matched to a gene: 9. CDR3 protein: CASIGGGGDYTF. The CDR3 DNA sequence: TGTGCCAGCATAGGGGGCGGGGGAGACTACACCTTC.

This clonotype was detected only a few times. Written as DNA, the CDR3 is TGTGCCATCAACCCGGGACAGGGTGGAGAAGAGACCCAGTACTTC. The encoded protein is CAINPGQGGEETQYF. The V and J genes are TRBV10-3 and TRBJ2-5; 9 positions agree with TRBD1. Germline CDR1 and CDR2: ENHRY and SYGVKD. There are 15 residues in the CDR3. After removal of 7 bases from V and 3 bases from J, the junction contained 9 bases not matched to a gene.

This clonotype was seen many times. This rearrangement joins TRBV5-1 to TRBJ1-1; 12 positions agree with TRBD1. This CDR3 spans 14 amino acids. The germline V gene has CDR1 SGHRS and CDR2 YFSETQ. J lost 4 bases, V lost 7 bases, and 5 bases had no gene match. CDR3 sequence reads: CASAGTGGGTEAFF. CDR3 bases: TGCGCCAGCGCCGGGACAGGGGGCGGCACTGAAGCTTTCTTT.

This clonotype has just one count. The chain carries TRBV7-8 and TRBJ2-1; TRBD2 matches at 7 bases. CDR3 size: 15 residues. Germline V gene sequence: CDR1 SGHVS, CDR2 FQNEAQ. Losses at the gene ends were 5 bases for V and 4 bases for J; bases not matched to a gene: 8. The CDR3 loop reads CASSPYSGPYNEQFF. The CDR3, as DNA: TGTGCCAGCAGCCCATATAGCGGGCCTTACAATGAGCAGTTCTTC. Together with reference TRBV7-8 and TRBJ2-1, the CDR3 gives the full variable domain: GAGVSQSPRYKVAKRGQDVALRCDPISGHVSLFWYQQALGQGPEFLTYFQNEAQLDKSGLPSDRFFAERPEGSVSTLKIQRTQQEDSAVYLCASSPYSGPYNEQFFGPGTRLTVL.

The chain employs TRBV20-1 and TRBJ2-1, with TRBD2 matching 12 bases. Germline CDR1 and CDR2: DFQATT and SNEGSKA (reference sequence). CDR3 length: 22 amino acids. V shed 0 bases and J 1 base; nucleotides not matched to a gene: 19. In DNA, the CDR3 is TGCAGTGCTAGAGATGCCAGAGGCCTACTAGCGGGAGGTCACCTTTCCTACAATGAGCAGTTCTTC. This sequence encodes CSARDARGLLAGGHLSYNEQFF.

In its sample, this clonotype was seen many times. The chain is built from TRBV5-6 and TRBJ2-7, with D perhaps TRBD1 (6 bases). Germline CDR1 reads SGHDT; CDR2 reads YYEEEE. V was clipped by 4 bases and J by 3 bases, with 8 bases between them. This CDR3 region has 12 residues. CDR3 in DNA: TGTGCCAGCAGCCAGGGGCTCTACGAGCAGTACTTC. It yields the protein CASSQGLYEQYF.

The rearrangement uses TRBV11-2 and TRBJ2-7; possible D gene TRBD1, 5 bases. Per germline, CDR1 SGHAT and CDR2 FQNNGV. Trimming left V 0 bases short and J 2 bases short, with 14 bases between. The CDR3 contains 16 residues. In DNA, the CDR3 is TGTGCCAGCAGCTTAGAACGCCAGGGTAACCCCTACGAGCAGTACTTC. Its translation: CASSLERQGNPYEQYF.

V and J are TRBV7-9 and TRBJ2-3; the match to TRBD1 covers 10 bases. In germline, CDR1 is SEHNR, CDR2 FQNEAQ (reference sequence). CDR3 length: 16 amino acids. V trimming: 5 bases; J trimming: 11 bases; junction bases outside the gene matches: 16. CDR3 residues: CASSPPRQGAYNEQYF. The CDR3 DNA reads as TGTGCCAGCAGCCCTCCACGACAGGGGGCCTACAATGAGCAGTATTTT.

The CDR3: CASRDSPGGDTQHF. The DNA of the CDR3 is TGTGCCAGCAGAGATAGTCCAGGGGGAGATACGCAGCATTTT. The rearrangement joins TRBV9 to TRBJ2-3, with TRBD1 matching over 7 bases. TRBJ1-5 explains the end of the DNA better; the J call may be wrong. The CDR3 covers 14 residues. Germline V gene sequence: CDR1 SGDLS, CDR2 YYNGEE.

The CDR3 region is CATSRDLGTGSQLFF. In nucleotides, the CDR3 is TGTGCCACCAGCAGAGATCTAGGGACAGGGTCGCAGCTGTTTTTT. V usage is TRBV15 and J usage is TRBJ2-2, with 9 bases aligning to TRBD1. CDR1 and CDR2 (germline): LNHNV, YYDKDF (reference sequence). The CDR3 consists of 15 residues. V was pared by 0 bases and J by 12 bases, with 8 bases of the junction left unmatched.

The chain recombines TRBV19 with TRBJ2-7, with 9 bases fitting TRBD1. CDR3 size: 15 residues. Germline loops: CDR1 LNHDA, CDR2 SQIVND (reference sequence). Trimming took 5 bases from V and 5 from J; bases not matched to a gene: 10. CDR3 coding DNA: TGTGCCAGTAGTCCCCTAGGACAGGGGCCGCACGAGCAGTACTTC. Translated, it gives CASSPLGQGPHEQYF.

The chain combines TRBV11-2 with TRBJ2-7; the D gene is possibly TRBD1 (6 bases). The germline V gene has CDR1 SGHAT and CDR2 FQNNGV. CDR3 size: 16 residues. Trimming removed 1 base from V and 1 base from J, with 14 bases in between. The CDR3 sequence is CASSLGAGDGSYEQYF. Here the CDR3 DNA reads TGTGCCAGCAGCTTAGGCGCAGGGGACGGGTCCTACGAGCAGTACTTC.

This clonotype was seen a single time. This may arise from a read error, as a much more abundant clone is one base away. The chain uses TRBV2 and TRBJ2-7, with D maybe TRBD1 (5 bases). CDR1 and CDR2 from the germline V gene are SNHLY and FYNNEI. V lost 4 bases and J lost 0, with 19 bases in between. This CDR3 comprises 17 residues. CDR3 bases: TGTGCCAGCAGTGGAGGTGGTGCAGGGTCCCCCTCCTACGAGCAGTACTTC. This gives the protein CASSGGGAGSPSYEQYF.

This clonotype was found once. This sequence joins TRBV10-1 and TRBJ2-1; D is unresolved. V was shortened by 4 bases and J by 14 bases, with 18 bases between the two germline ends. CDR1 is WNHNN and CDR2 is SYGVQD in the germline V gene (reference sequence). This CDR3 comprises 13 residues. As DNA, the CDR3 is TGCGCCAGCAGTGTATCACGGGCGGACGAGAAGTTCTTC. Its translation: CASSVSRADEKFF.

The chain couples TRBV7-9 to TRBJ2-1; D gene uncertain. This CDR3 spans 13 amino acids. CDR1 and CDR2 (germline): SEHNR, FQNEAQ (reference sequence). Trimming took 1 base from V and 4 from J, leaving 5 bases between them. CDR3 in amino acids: CASSLVLYNEQFF. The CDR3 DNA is TGTGCCAGCAGCTTAGTACTGTACAATGAGCAGTTCTTC.

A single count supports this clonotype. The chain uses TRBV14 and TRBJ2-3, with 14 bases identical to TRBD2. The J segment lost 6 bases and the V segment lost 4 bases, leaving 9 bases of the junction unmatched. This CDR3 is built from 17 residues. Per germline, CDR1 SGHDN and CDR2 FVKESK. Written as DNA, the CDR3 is TGTGCCAGCAGCCTTGGGACTAGCGGGAGTATCGTGGATACGCAGTATTTT. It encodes CASSLGTSGSIVDTQYF.

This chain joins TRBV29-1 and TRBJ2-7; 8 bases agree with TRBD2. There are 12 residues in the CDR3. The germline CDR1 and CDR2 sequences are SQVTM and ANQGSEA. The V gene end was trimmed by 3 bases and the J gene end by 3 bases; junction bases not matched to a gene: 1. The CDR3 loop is CSVDRGGYEQYF. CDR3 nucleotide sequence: TGCAGCGTTGACCGGGGGGGCTACGAGCAGTACTTC.

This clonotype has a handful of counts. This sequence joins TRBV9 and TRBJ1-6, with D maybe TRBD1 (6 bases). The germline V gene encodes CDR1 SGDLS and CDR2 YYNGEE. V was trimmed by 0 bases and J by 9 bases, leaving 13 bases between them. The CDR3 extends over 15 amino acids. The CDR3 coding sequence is TGTGCCAGCAGCGTAGATAAGGGGGGGGGTTCACCCCTCCACTTT. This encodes CASSVDKGGGSPLHF.

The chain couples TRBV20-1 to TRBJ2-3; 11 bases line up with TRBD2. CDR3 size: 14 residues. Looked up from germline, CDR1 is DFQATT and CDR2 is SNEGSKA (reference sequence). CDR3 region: CTCGGLADSDTQYF. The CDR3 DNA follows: TGCACCTGCGGGGGACTAGCGGACTCAGATACGCAGTATTTT.

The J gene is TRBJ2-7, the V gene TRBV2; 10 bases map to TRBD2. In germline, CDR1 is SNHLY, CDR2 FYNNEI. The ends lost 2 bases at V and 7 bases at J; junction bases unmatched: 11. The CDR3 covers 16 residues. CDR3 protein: CASSESTGLAAWEQYF. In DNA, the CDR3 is TGTGCCAGCAGTGAATCGACCGGACTAGCGGCCTGGGAGCAGTACTTC.

CDR3 region: CATSDPTRTGELFF. The CDR3, as DNA: TGTGCCACCAGTGATCCCACCAGGACCGGGGAGCTGTTTTTT. The chain combines TRBV24-1 with TRBJ2-2; D gene ambiguous. Germline loops: CDR1 KGHDR, CDR2 SFDVKD. The CDR3 extends over 14 amino acids. The V gene lost 3 bases and the J gene lost 5 bases, with 9 bases spanning the gap.